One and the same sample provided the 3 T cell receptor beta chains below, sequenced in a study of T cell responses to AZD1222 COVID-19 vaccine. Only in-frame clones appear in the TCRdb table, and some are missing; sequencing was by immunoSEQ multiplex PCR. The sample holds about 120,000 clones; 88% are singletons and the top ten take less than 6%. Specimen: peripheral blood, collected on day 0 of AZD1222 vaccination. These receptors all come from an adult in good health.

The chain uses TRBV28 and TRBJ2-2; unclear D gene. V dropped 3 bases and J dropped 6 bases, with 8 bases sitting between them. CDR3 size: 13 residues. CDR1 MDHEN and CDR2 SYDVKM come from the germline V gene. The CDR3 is CASSLQVPGELFF. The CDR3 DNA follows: TGTGCCAGCAGTTTGCAGGTGCCCGGGGAGCTGTTTTTT.

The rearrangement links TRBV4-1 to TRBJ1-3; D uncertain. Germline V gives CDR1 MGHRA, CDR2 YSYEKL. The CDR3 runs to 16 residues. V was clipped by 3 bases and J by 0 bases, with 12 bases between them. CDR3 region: CASSHSQQISGNTIYF. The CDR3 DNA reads TGCGCCAGCAGCCATAGTCAGCAAATCTCTGGAAACACCATATATTTT.

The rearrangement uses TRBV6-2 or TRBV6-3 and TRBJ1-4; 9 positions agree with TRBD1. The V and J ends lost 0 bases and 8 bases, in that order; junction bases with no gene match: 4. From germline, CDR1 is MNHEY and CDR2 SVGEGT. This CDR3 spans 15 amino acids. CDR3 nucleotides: TGTGCCAGCAGTTACTCCACCGGGACAGGGGAAAAACTGTTTTTT. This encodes CASSYSTGTGEKLFF.